The source of this T cell receptor (beta chain) is a study of immune reconstitution after stem cell transplant in scleroderma. Trimming took off 1 base at V and 6 bases at J, with 16 bases between the two ends. Germline CDR1 and CDR2: LNHDA and SQIVND (reference sequence). The CDR3 is made up of 15 amino acids. This clonotype is deemed medium-sized. TCRdb fed the RT-PCR reads into MiXCR, producing one record per CDR3 protein. Seen here are under 2,500 distinct CDR3 sequences, about 7% observed once, and the top ten hold roughly 13%. Sampling took place before or after autologous hematopoietic stem cell transplantation (not recorded which). This sequence was found in a male donor with systemic sclerosis. V is TRBV19 and J is TRBJ2-7, with unresolved D. The CDR3 bases are TGTGCCAGTAGTATAGGGTCCGCAAGGATTGGCGAGCAGTACTTC. Amino acids: CASSIGSARIGEQYF.